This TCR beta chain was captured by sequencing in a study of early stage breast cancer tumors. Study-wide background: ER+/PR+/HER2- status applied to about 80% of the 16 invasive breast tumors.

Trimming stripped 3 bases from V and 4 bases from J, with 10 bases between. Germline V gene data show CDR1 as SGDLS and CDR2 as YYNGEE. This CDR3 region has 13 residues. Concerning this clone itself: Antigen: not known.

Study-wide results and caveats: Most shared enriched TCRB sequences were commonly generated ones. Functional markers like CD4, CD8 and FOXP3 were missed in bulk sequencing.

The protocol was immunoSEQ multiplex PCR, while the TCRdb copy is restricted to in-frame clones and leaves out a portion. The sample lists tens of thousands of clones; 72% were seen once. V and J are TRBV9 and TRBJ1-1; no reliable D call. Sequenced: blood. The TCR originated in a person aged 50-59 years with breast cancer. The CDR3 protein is CASSARTATEAFF. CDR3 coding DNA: TGTGCCAGCAGCGCCAGGACGGCCACTGAAGCTTTCTTT. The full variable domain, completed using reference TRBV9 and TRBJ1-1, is DSGVTQTPKHLITATGQRVTLRCSPRSGDLSVYWYQQSLDQGLQFLIQYYNGEERAKGNILERFSAQQFPDLHSELNLSSLELGDSALYFCASSARTATEAFFGQGTRLTVV.